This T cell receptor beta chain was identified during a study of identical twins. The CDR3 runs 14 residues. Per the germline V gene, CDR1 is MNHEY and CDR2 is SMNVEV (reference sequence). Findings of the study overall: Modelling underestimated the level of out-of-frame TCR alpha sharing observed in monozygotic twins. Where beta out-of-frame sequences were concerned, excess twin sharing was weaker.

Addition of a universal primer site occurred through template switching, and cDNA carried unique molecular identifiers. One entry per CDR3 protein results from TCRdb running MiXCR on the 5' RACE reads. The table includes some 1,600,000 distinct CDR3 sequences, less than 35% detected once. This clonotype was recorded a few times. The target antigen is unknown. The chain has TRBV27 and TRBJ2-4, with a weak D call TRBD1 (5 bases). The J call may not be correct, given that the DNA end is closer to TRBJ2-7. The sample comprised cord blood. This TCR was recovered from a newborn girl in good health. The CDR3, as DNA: TGTGCCAGCAGTTTACCCAGCAGGGTGCACGAGCAGTACTTC. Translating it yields CASSLPSRVHEQYF.